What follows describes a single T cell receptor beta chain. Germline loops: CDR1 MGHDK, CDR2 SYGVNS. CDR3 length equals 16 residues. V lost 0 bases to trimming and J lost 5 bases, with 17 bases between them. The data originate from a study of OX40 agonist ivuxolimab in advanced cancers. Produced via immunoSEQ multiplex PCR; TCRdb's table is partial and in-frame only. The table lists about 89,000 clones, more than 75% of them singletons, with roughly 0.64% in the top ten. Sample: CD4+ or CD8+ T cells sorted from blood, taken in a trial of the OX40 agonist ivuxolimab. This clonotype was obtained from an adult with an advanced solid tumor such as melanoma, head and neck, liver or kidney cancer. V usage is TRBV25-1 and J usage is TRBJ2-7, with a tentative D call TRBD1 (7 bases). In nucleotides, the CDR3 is TGTGCCAGCAGTGAATATCCAGGGGGGCTAGCGCACGAGCAGTACTTC. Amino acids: CASSEYPGGLAHEQYF.